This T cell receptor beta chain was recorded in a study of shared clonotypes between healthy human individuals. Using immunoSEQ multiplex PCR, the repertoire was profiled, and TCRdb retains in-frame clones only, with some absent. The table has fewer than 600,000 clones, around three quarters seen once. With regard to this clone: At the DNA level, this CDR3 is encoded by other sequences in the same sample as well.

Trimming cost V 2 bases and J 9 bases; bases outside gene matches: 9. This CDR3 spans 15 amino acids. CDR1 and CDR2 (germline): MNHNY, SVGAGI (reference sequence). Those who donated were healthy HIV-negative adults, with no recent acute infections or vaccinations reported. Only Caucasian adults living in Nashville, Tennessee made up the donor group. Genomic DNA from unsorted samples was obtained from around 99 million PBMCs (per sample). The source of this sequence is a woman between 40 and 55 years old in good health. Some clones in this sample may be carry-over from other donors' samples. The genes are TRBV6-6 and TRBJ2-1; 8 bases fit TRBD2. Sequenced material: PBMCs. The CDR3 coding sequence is TGTGCCAGCAGTTACCCCGGGCTAGCGGGCACTGAGCAGTTCTTC. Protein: CASSYPGLAGTEQFF.